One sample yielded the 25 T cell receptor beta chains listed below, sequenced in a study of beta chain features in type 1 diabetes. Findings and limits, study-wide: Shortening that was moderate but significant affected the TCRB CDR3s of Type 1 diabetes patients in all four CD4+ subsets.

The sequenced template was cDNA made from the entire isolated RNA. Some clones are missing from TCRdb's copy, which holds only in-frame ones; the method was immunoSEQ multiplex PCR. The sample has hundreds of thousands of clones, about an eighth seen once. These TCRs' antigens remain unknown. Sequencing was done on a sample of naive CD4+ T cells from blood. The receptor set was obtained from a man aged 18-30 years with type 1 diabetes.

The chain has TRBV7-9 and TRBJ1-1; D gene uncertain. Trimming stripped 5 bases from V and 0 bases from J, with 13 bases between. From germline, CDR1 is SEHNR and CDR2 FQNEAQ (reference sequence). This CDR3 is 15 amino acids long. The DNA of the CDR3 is TGTGCCAGCAGCCCTTCCCGGGCCCTGAACACTGAAGCTTTCTTT. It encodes CASSPSRALNTEAFF. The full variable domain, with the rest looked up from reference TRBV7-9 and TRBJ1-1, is DTGVSQNPRHKITKRGQNVTFRCDPISEHNRLYWYRQTLGQGPEFLTYFQNEAQLEKSRLLSDRFSAERPKGSFSTLEIQRTEQGDSAMYLCASSPSRALNTEAFFGQGTRLTVV.

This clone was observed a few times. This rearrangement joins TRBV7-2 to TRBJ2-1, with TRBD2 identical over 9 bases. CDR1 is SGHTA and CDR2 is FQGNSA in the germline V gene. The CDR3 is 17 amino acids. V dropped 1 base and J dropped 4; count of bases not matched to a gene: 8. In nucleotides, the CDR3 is TGTGCCAGCAGCTTAGGGCTAGCGGGGAGATCTTACAATGAGCAGTTCTTC. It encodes CASSLGLAGRSYNEQFF.

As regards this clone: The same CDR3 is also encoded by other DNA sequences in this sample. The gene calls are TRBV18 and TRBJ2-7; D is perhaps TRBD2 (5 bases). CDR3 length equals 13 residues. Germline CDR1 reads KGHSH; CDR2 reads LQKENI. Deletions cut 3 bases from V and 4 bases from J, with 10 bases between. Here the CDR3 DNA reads TGTGCCAGCTCACCTCCCTCGGGATACGAGCAGTACTTC. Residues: CASSPPSGYEQYF.

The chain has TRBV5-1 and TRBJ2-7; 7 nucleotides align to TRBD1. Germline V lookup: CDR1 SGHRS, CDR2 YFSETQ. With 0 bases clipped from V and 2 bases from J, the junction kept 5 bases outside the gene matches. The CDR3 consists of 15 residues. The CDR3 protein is CASSLVGDRPYEQYF. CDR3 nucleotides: TGCGCCAGCAGCTTGGTTGGGGACAGACCCTACGAGCAGTACTTC.

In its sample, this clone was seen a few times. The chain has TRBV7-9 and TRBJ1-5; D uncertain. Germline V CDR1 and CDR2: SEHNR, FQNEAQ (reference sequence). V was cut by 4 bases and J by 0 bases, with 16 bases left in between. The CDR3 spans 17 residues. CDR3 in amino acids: CASSYEGSAYSNQPQHF. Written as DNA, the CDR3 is TGTGCCAGCAGCTATGAGGGCAGTGCGTATAGCAATCAGCCCCAGCATTTT.

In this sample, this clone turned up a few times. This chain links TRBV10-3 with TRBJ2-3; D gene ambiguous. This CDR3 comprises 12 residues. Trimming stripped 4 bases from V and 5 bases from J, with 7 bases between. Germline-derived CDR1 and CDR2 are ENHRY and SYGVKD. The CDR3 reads CAISVALDTQYF. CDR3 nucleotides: TGTGCCATCAGTGTAGCCCTAGATACGCAGTATTTT.

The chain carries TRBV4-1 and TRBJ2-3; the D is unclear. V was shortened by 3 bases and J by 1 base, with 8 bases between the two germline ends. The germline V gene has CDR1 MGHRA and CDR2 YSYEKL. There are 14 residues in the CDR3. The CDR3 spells CASSHTPGTDTQYF. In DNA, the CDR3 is TGCGCCAGCAGCCACACGCCAGGCACAGATACGCAGTATTTT.

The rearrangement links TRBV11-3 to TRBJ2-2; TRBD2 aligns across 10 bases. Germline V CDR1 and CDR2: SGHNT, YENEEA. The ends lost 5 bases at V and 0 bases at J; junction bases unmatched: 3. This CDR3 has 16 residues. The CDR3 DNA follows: TGTGCCAGCAGCACAGCGGGGGGGCCGAACACCGGGGAGCTGTTTTTT. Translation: CASSTAGGPNTGELFF.

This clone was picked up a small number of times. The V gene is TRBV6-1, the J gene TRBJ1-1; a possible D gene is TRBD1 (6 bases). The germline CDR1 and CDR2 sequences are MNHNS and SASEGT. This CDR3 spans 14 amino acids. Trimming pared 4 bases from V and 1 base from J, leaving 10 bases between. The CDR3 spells CASSAQGENTEAFF. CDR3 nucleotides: TGTGCCAGCAGTGCACAGGGCGAGAACACTGAAGCTTTCTTT.

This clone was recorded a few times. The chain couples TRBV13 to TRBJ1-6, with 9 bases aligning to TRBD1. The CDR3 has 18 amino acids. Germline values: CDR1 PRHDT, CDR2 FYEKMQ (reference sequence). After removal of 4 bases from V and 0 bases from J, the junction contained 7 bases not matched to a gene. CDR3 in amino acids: CASSSYRGLSSYNSPLHF. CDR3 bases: TGTGCCAGCAGCTCATACAGGGGGCTGAGCTCCTATAATTCACCCCTCCACTTT.

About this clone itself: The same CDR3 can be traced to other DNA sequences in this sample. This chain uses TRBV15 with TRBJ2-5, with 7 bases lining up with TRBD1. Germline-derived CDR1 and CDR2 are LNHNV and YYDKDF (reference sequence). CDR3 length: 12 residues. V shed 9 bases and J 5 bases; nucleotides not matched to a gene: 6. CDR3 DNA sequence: TGTGCCACAAAGGGGGCTGGGGAGACCCAGTACTTC. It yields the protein CATKGAGETQYF.

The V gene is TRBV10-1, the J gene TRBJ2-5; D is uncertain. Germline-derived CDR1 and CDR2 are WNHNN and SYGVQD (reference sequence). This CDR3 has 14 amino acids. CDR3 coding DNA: TGCGCTCGGATGGGTCGATGGGGACAAGAGACCCAGTACTTC. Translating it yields CARMGRWGQETQYF.

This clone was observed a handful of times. Here the CDR3 DNA reads TGTGCCAGCAGCTTAGACCCGGGACAGGGCCATAATGAGCAGTTCTTC. This codes for CASSLDPGQGHNEQFF. This chain joins TRBV7-9 and TRBJ2-1; TRBD1 aligns across 9 bases. The CDR3 is 16 amino acids. Per germline, CDR1 SEHNR and CDR2 FQNEAQ (reference sequence). V trimming: 1 base; J trimming: 7 bases; junction bases outside the gene matches: 8.

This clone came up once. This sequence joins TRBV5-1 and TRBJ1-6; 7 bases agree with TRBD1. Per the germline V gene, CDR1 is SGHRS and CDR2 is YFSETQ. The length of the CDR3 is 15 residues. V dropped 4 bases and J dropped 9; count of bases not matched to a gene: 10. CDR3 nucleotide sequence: TGCGCCAGCAGCCAAAGTAGGGGACAGTTTTCACCCCTCCACTTT. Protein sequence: CASSQSRGQFSPLHF.

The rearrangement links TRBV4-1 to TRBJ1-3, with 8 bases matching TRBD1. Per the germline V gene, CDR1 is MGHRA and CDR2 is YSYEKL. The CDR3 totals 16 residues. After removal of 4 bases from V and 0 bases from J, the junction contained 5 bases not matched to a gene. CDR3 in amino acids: CASSRTGPYSGNTIYF. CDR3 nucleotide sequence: TGCGCCAGCAGCCGGACAGGGCCCTACTCTGGAAACACCATATATTTT.

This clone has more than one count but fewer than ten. The CDR3 here is CASSARDRGPDTQYF. CDR3 DNA: TGTGCCAGCAGTGCCCGGGACAGGGGCCCGGATACGCAGTATTTT. This chain joins TRBV27 and TRBJ2-3; 10 nucleotides match TRBD1. V was clipped by 5 bases and J by 6 bases; unmatched bases: 8. Germline loops: CDR1 MNHEY, CDR2 SMNVEV (reference sequence). The CDR3 is 15 residues long.

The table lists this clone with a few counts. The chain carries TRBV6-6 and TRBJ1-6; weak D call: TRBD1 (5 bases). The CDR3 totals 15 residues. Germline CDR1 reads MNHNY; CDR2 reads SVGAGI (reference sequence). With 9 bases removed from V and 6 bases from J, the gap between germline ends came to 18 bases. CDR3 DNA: TGTGCCAGTCGCGGGCAGAGGGGAATTAATTCACCCCTCCACTTT. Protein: CASRGQRGINSPLHF.

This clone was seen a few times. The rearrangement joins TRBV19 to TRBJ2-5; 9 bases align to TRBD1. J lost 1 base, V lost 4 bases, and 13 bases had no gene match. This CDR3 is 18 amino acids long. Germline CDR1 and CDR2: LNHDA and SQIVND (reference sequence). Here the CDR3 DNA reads TGTGCCAGTAGTAGACGGGACAGGGCGACAGATCTCCAAGAGACCCAGTACTTC. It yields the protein CASSRRDRATDLQETQYF.

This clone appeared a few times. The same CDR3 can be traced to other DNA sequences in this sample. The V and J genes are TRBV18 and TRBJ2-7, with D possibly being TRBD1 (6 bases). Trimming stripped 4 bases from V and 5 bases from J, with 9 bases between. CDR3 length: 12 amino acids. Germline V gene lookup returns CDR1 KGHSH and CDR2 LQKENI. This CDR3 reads CASSLNRDEQYF. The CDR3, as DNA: TGTGCCAGCTCACTCAACAGGGACGAGCAGTACTTC.

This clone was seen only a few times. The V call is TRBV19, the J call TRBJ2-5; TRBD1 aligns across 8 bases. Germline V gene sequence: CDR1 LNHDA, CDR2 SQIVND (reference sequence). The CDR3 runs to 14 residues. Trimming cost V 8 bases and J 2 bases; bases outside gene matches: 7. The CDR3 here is CASGQGGGQETQYF. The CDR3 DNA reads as TGTGCCAGTGGACAGGGAGGTGGGCAAGAGACCCAGTACTTC.

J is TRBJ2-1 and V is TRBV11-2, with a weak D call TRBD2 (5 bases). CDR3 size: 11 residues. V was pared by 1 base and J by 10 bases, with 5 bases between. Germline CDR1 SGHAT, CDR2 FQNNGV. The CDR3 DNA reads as TGTGCCAGCAGCTTAGGAGGGGAGCAGTTCTTC. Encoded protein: CASSLGGEQFF. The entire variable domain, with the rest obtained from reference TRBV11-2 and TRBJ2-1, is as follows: EAGVAQSPRYKIIEKRQSVAFWCNPISGHATLYWYQQILGQGPKLLIQFQNNGVVDDSQLPKDRFSAERLKGVDSTLKIQPAKLEDSAVYLCASSLGGEQFFGPGTRLTVL.

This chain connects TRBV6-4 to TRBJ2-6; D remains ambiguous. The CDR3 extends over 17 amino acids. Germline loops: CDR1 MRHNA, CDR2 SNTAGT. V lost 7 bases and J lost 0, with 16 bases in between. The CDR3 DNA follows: TGTGCCAGCACCCCGACCGCAGGAAACTCTGGGGCCAACGTCCTGACTTTC. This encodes CASTPTAGNSGANVLTF.

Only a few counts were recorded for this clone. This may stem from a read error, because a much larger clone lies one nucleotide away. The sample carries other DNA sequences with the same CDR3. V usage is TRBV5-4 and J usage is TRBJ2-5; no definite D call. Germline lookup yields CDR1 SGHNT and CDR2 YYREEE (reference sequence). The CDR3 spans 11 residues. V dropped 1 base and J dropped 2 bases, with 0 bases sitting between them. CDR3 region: CASSLQETQYF. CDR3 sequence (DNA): TGTGCCAGCAGCTTGCAAGAGACCCAGTACTTC.

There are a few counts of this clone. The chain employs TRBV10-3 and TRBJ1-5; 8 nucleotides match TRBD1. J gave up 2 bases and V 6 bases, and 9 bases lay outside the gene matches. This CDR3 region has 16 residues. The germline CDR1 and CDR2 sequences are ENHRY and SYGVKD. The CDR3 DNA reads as TGTGCCATCAGCGGAACAGGGGGGCCTGGCAATCAGCCCCAGCATTTT. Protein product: CAISGTGGPGNQPQHF.

CDR3 coding DNA: TGTGCCAGCAGCTTAGGGGGGCCGAACAGTCCCGGGGAGCTGTTTTTT. Translating it yields CASSLGGPNSPGELFF. The chain combines TRBV5-6 with TRBJ2-2; D is possibly TRBD1 or TRBD2 (6 bases each). V was clipped by 2 bases and J by 6 bases, with 17 bases between them. From germline, CDR1 is SGHDT and CDR2 YYEEEE. The CDR3 has 16 amino acids.